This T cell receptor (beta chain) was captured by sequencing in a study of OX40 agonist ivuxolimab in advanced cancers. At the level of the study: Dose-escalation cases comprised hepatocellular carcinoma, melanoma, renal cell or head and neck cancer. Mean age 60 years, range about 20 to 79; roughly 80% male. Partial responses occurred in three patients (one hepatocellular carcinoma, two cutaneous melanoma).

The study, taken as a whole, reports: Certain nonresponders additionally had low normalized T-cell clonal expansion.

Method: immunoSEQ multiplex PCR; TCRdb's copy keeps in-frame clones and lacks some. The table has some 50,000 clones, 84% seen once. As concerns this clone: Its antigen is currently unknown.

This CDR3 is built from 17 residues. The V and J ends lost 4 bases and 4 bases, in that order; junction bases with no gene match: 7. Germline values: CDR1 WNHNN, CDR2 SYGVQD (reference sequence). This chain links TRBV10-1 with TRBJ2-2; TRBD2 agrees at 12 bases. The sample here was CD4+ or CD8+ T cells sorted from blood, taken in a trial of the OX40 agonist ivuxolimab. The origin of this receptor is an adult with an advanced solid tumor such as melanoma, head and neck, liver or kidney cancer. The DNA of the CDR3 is TGCGCCAGCAGTGGGTCTCCTAGCGGGAGGGGCACCGGGGAGCTGTTTTTT. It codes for CASSGSPSGRGTGELFF.